This T cell receptor (beta chain) was identified during a study of neurological immune-mediated disorders. Broader study findings: Because no CDR3 amino acid sequences were shared across subjects by expanded clones, private repertoires were suggested in all groups.

This CDR3 spans 13 amino acids. CDR1 is SEHNR and CDR2 is FQNEAQ in the germline V gene (reference sequence). V dropped 4 bases and J dropped 4 bases, with 10 bases sitting between them. From the 5' RACE reads, TCRdb called clonotypes with MiXCR, one entry per CDR3 protein. This sample has about 58,000 distinct CDR3 sequences, with under 3.5% found just once. With respect to this clonotype: What it recognizes is unknown.

Specimen: PBMCs. The TCR was taken from a woman aged 60-70 years with multiple sclerosis. V and J are TRBV7-9 and TRBJ1-2, with D unclear. The CDR3: CASSSDRIYGYTF. The CDR3 DNA follows: TGTGCCAGCAGCTCAGACCGGATCTATGGCTACACCTTC.